This TCR beta chain is from a study of identical twins. Germline V gives CDR1 MNHNS, CDR2 SASEGT. V was trimmed by 5 bases and J by 7 bases, leaving 15 bases between them. The CDR3 length is 13 residues. A template switching step contributed a universal primer site, while unique molecular identifiers were present in the cDNA. TCRdb reprocessed the 5' RACE reads with MiXCR, giving one entry per CDR3 protein. This table has about 900,000 distinct CDR3 sequences, roughly an eighth appearing once. All donors were healthy, and all were Caucasian. There are a few counts of this clonotype. Its specificity is unknown. Notes on the study in general: For out-of-frame alpha sequences shared by twins, low generation probability was in excess.

The data also belong to a second study, concerning yellow fever vaccine responses in identical twins. This second study says: Among the twins, the vaccine T cell response reportedly seemed partly convergent and partly personalized.

V is TRBV6-1 and J is TRBJ2-7, with a possible D match to TRBD2 (5 bases). The sequencing input was PBMCs. The receptor was derived from a woman between 18 and 29 years old in good health. The DNA of the CDR3 is TGTGCCAGCAGTCCCCGGACTGCGGATGAGCAGTACGTC. Translation gives CASSPRTADEQYV.